Following are 27 T cell receptor beta chains from one sample sequenced in a study of OX40 agonist ivuxolimab in advanced cancers. Assay: immunoSEQ multiplex PCR; the TCRdb copy retains only in-frame clones and omits some. The repertoire holds under 30,000 clones, just over 90% seen once, with approximately 25% in the top ten. Sequences were derived from CD4+ or CD8+ T cells sorted from blood, sampled in a trial of the OX40 agonist ivuxolimab. The receptors were sampled from an adult with an advanced solid tumor such as melanoma, head and neck, liver or kidney cancer.

The chain links TRBV14 to TRBJ2-3; 8 positions agree with TRBD1. Germline V gene lookup returns CDR1 SGHDN and CDR2 FVKESK. The V segment lost 4 bases and the J segment 0 bases; nucleotides outside the gene matches: 12. The CDR3 is 18 amino acids. The CDR3 DNA reads TGTGCCAGCAGCCGCGGGACAGGTCGGGGTTTTAGCACAGATACGCAGTATTTT. This gives the protein CASSRGTGRGFSTDTQYF.

The V gene is TRBV5-6, the J gene TRBJ2-5, with D tentatively TRBD2 (5 bases). The CDR3 contains 16 residues. V was trimmed by 0 bases and J by 7 bases, leaving 19 bases between them. The V gene's germline CDR1 is SGHDT and CDR2 YYEEEE. The DNA for the CDR3 is TGTGCCAGCAGCTTGGGCACCAATCTCGCTCGGGGGACCCAGTACTTC. Its translation: CASSLGTNLARGTQYF. Using reference TRBV5-6 and TRBJ2-5 for the parts outside the CDR3, the full variable domain is DAGVTQSPTHLIKTRGQQVTLRCSPKSGHDTVSWYQQALGQGPQFIFQYYEEEERQRGNFPDRFSGHQFPNYSSELNVNALLLGDSALYLCASSLGTNLARGTQYFGPGTRLLVL.

V is TRBV28 and J is TRBJ2-1; TRBD2 matches 8 bases. The CDR3 totals 19 residues. J was trimmed by 0 bases and V by 2 bases; bases with no gene match: 12. CDR1 is MDHEN, CDR2 SYDVKM, per germline. The CDR3 coding sequence is TGTGCCAGCAGTTTAAAGAGGCAGGTAGCGGGATCCTCCTACAATGAGCAGTTCTTC. The encoded protein is CASSLKRQVAGSSYNEQFF. Full variable domain (missing parts from reference TRBV28 and TRBJ2-1): DVKVTQSSRYLVKRTGEKVFLECVQDMDHENMFWYRQDPGLGLRLIYFSYDVKMKEKGDIPEGYSVSREKKERFSLILESASTNQTSMYLCASSLKRQVAGSSYNEQFFGPGTRLTVL.

Relative to its sample, this clone is medium-sized (0.01 to 0.1%). The V gene is TRBV6-6, the J gene TRBJ2-7; the D gene is possibly TRBD1 (5 bases). Trimming cost V 0 bases and J 4 bases, with 10 bases left between them. CDR1 is MNHNY and CDR2 is SVGAGI in the germline V gene (reference sequence). The CDR3 runs 14 residues. The CDR3 coding sequence is TGTGCCAGCAGTTACTCCGACAGACGGTACGAGCAGTACTTC. It codes for CASSYSDRRYEQYF.

The J gene is TRBJ1-4, the V gene TRBV27; D is undetermined. The V end lost 2 bases, the J end lost 8 bases, and 9 bases lay between the germline ends. The CDR3 loop spans 13 amino acids. Germline V gives CDR1 MNHEY, CDR2 SMNVEV (reference sequence). This CDR3 reads CASSLAFREKLFF. The CDR3 DNA sequence: TGTGCCAGCAGTTTAGCCTTCCGGGAAAAACTGTTTTTT.

This clone was detected once. V gene TRBV27 combines with J gene TRBJ2-3, with a tentative D call TRBD2 (6 bases). The germline CDR1 and CDR2 sequences are MNHEY and SMNVEV (reference sequence). This CDR3 has 14 residues. With 2 bases removed from V and 4 bases from J, the gap between germline ends came to 10 bases. CDR3 sequence: CASSLIASADTQYF. In DNA, the CDR3 is TGTGCCAGCAGTTTAATCGCTAGCGCAGATACGCAGTATTTT.

J is TRBJ2-7 and V is TRBV15; perhaps TRBD2 as D (6 bases). The germline V gene encodes CDR1 LNHNV and CDR2 YYDKDF (reference sequence). The CDR3 is made up of 15 amino acids. With 0 bases removed from V and 0 bases from J, the gap between germline ends came to 9 bases. CDR3 DNA sequence: TGTGCCACCAGCAGAGATCGGGGACTCTCCTACGAGCAGTACTTC. Protein: CATSRDRGLSYEQYF.

This chain links TRBV10-3 with TRBJ2-5, with 8 bases aligning to TRBD2. This CDR3 has 17 amino acids. Germline CDR1 is ENHRY and CDR2 is SYGVKD. J was trimmed by 11 bases and V by 0 bases; bases with no gene match: 17. CDR3 DNA sequence: TGTGCCATCAGTGAGTCGGGGGGTAGCGGGACCCTCCTTGGGCAGTACTTC. It encodes CAISESGGSGTLLGQYF.

This rearrangement joins TRBV19 to TRBJ2-1, with no clear D. Trimming removed 8 bases from V and 8 bases from J, with 10 bases in between. Looked up from germline, CDR1 is LNHDA and CDR2 is SQIVND (reference sequence). The CDR3 covers 11 residues. Written as DNA, the CDR3 is TGTGCCAGTGGGCTAGTCTATGAGCAGTTCTTC. Protein sequence: CASGLVYEQFF. The full variable domain, rest sourced from reference TRBV19 and TRBJ2-1, is DGGITQSPKYLFRKEGQNVTLSCEQNLNHDAMYWYRQDPGQGLRLIYYSQIVNDFQKGDIAEGYSVSREKKESFPLTVTSAQKNPTAFYLCASGLVYEQFFGPGTRLTVL.

Concerning this clone itself: The junction departs from the called germline gene at one end, perhaps through a read error. The gene calls are TRBV29-1 and TRBJ1-5; 7 bases are shared with TRBD1. CDR3 size: 15 residues. From germline, CDR1 is SQVTM and CDR2 ANQGSEA. The CDR3 here is CGVSTGLYSNQPQHF. CDR3 nucleotides: TGTGGTGTTTCGACAGGGCTGTATAGCAATCAGCCCCAGCATTTT.

V is TRBV16 and J is TRBJ2-2; no clear D gene. The CDR3 length is 16 residues. With 1 base removed from V and 1 base from J, the gap between germline ends came to 10 bases. CDR1 KGHSY and CDR2 FQNENV come from the germline V gene. For the CDR3, the DNA is TGTGCCAGCAGCCAATGGGCCAGCCAGAACACCGGGGAGCTGTTTTTT. Translating gives CASSQWASQNTGELFF.

This sequence joins TRBV19 and TRBJ2-1, with a possible D match to TRBD1 (6 bases). The CDR3 spans 12 residues. Per germline, CDR1 LNHDA and CDR2 SQIVND (reference sequence). Trimming removed 1 base at V and 13 bases at J, with 11 bases between. The CDR3 nucleotides are TGTGCCAGTAGTATAGGTGGGGGCCTCCAGTTCTTC. Protein sequence: CASSIGGGLQFF.

The chain has TRBV7-9 and TRBJ1-1; the D is unclear. CDR1 is SEHNR and CDR2 is FQNEAQ in the germline V gene (reference sequence). V dropped 1 base and J dropped 4 bases, with 7 bases sitting between them. The CDR3 sequence is 13 residues long. In DNA, the CDR3 is TGTGCCAGCAGCTTAGGTGTAGTCACTGAAGCTTTCTTT. Translated, it gives CASSLGVVTEAFF. Using reference TRBV7-9 and TRBJ1-1 for the parts outside the CDR3, the full variable domain is DTGVSQNPRHKITKRGQNVTFRCDPISEHNRLYWYRQTLGQGPEFLTYFQNEAQLEKSRLLSDRFSAERPKGSFSTLEIQRTEQGDSAMYLCASSLGVVTEAFFGQGTRLTVV.

The V gene is TRBV6-5, the J gene TRBJ2-1; 9 bases are a match to TRBD1. J was trimmed by 4 bases and V by 6 bases; bases with no gene match: 7. This CDR3 has 15 amino acids. In germline, CDR1 is MNHEY, CDR2 SVGAGI. The CDR3 spells CASSPTGGAYNEQFF. Written as DNA, the CDR3 is TGTGCCAGCAGCCCAACAGGGGGCGCATACAATGAGCAGTTCTTC.

The chain joins TRBV27 to TRBJ2-1; D possibly corresponds to TRBD1 (5 bases). The germline V and J ends were trimmed by 2 bases and 3 bases, with 5 bases remaining between them. The CDR3 covers 13 residues. In germline, CDR1 is MNHEY, CDR2 SMNVEV (reference sequence). The CDR3 DNA reads as TGTGCCAGCAGTTTAGACAGCTACAATGAGCAGTTCTTC. Amino acid sequence: CASSLDSYNEQFF.

The chain couples TRBV4-1 to TRBJ1-2; 10 positions match TRBD1. The CDR3 totals 13 residues. The germline CDR1 and CDR2 sequences are MGHRA and YSYEKL. V was clipped by 1 base and J by 7 bases; unmatched bases: 0. CDR3 in DNA: TGCGCCAGCAGCCAAGGGACAGGGGGTGGCTACACCTTC. This gives the protein CASSQGTGGGYTF.

This sequence joins TRBV27 and TRBJ2-7; D perhaps matches TRBD1 (6 bases). CDR1 is MNHEY and CDR2 is SMNVEV in the germline V gene (reference sequence). Trimming cost V 5 bases and J 0 bases, with 11 bases left between them. This CDR3 has 14 residues. CDR3 in DNA: TGTGCCAGCAGTACCTGGACAGACTCCTACGAGCAGTACTTC. Translating it yields CASSTWTDSYEQYF.

The gene calls are TRBV4-3 and TRBJ2-3; D may be TRBD2 (6 bases). V was cut by 0 bases and J by 0 bases, with 7 bases left in between. Germline values: CDR1 LGHNA, CDR2 YSLEER. CDR3 length: 15 amino acids. CDR3 sequence: CASSQDAGSTDTQYF. The DNA for the CDR3 is TGCGCCAGCAGCCAAGACGCGGGGAGCACAGATACGCAGTATTTT.

The chain uses TRBV19 and TRBJ1-3, with TRBD1 as a possible D gene (5 bases). The CDR3 contains 18 residues. Germline V gene lookup returns CDR1 LNHDA and CDR2 SQIVND (reference sequence). V lost 3 bases to trimming and J lost 0 bases, with 18 bases between them. The CDR3 region is CASSMIHPNQGSGNTIYF. DNA of the CDR3: TGTGCCAGTAGTATGATTCACCCCAATCAGGGCTCTGGAAACACCATATATTTT.

The rearrangement joins TRBV4-3 to TRBJ2-7; 11 bases match TRBD2. This CDR3 has 15 amino acids. V dropped 2 bases and J dropped 2; count of bases not matched to a gene: 2. The germline CDR1 and CDR2 sequences are LGHNA and YSLEER. Here the CDR3 reads CASSQTSGSAYEQYF. The DNA of the CDR3 is TGCGCCAGCAGCCAAACTAGCGGGAGTGCCTACGAGCAGTACTTC.

This clone showed up just once. This sequence joins TRBV2 and TRBJ2-3, with 7 positions matching TRBD1. CDR1 SNHLY and CDR2 FYNNEI come from the germline V gene. V lost 4 bases to trimming and J lost 2 bases; unmatched junction nucleotides: 6. The length of the CDR3 is 15 residues. CDR3 in amino acids: CASSGRDSSTDTQYF. In DNA form, the CDR3 reads TGTGCCAGCAGTGGTAGGGACAGTTCCACAGATACGCAGTATTTT.

The table lists this clone with a count of one. The gene calls are TRBV11-2 and TRBJ2-1, with 9 bases identical to TRBD1. Trimming removed 5 bases from V and 8 bases from J; junction bases left unmatched: 10. CDR1 is SGHAT, CDR2 FQNNGV, per germline. The CDR3 sequence is 15 residues long. CDR3 region: CASSPTGGVEDEQFF. CDR3 in DNA: TGTGCCAGCAGCCCAACAGGGGGCGTCGAGGATGAGCAGTTCTTC.

The genes are TRBV7-2 and TRBJ1-2; 9 positions match TRBD1. CDR1 and CDR2 (germline): SGHTA, FQGNSA. This CDR3 has 14 amino acids. V was clipped by 5 bases and J by 4 bases; unmatched bases: 5. Here the CDR3 DNA reads TGTGCCAGCAGCCCGGCGACAGGGGGCTATGGCTACACCTTC. Translated: CASSPATGGYGYTF.

This clone was found once. V usage is TRBV10-2 and J usage is TRBJ1-4, with D maybe TRBD1 (6 bases). The CDR3 consists of 16 residues. Germline CDR1 is WSHSY and CDR2 is SAAADI. Between the trimmed V and J ends, which lost 3 bases and 7 bases, there was a span of 18 bases. CDR3 sequence reads: CASSELAGEEGEKLFF. DNA for the CDR3: TGCGCCAGCAGTGAATTGGCAGGGGAGGAGGGTGAAAAACTGTTTTTT.

The chain couples TRBV9 to TRBJ1-4, with D possibly being TRBD1 (6 bases). This CDR3 contains 16 residues. Germline CDR1 reads SGDLS; CDR2 reads YYNGEE. V was cut by 3 bases and J by 7 bases, with 19 bases left in between. This CDR3 is CASSETSSGVGEKLFF. The CDR3, as DNA: TGTGCCAGCAGCGAAACCTCCTCAGGGGTGGGTGAAAAACTGTTTTTT.

This chain uses TRBV18 with TRBJ2-3, with 13 bases fitting TRBD2. The J segment lost 5 bases and the V segment lost 6 bases, leaving 8 bases of the junction unmatched. Germline CDR1 and CDR2: KGHSH and LQKENI. There are 16 residues in the CDR3. The CDR3 region is CASSPTGLAGVDTQYF. As DNA, the CDR3 is TGTGCCAGCTCCCCCACCGGACTAGCGGGAGTAGATACGCAGTATTTT.

This rearrangement joins TRBV27 to TRBJ2-3; a weak D match, TRBD2 (5 bases). This CDR3 region has 18 residues. CDR1 is MNHEY, CDR2 SMNVEV, per germline (reference sequence). V lost 7 bases and J lost 2, with 25 bases in between. CDR3 in amino acids: CASIPSSAAGLYTDTQYF. The CDR3 DNA reads TGTGCCAGCATTCCTTCCTCGGCTGCGGGTCTATACACAGATACGCAGTATTTT.